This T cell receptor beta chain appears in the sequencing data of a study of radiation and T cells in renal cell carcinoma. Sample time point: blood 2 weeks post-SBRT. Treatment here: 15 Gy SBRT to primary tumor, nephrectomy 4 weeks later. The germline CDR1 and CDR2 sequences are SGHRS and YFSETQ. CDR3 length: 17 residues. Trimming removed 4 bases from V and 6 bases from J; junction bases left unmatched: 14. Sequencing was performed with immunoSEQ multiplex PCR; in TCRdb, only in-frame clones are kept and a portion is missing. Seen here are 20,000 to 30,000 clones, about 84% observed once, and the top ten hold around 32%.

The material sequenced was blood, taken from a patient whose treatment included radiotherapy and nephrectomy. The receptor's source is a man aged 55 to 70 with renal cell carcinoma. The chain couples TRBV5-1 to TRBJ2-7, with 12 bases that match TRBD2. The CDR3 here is CASSTSPWTSGTAEQYF. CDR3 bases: TGCGCCAGCAGCACGAGCCCTTGGACTAGCGGGACCGCCGAGCAGTACTTC.